This TCR beta chain was found in a study of blood T cell repertoires in COVID-19. For the study at large: Some COVID-19 samples were acute and others convalescent; all came from the United States, Italy and Spain. Nucleic acid was either cDNA or gDNA, and it came from T cells, B-cell-depleted T cells, or PBMCs.

Germline values: CDR1 SGHNT, CDR2 YYREEE (reference sequence). CDR3 length: 14 residues. V shed 0 bases and J shed 7 bases, with 10 bases lying between them. Repertoires were generated with immunoSEQ multiplex PCR, while TCRdb's copy carries only in-frame clones and drops some. Counted here are some 200,000 clones, 75% to 80% occurring once; the ten biggest clones make up roughly 8.8%. This TCR came from a woman in her forties or fifties with active or convalescent COVID-19. The gene calls are TRBV5-4 and TRBJ2-2; the D gene is possibly TRBD2 (5 bases). The specimen was peripheral blood. The CDR3 coding sequence is TGTGCCAGCAGCTTGGCCCGGGGAGTCGGGGAGCTGTTTTTT. This encodes CASSLARGVGELFF.